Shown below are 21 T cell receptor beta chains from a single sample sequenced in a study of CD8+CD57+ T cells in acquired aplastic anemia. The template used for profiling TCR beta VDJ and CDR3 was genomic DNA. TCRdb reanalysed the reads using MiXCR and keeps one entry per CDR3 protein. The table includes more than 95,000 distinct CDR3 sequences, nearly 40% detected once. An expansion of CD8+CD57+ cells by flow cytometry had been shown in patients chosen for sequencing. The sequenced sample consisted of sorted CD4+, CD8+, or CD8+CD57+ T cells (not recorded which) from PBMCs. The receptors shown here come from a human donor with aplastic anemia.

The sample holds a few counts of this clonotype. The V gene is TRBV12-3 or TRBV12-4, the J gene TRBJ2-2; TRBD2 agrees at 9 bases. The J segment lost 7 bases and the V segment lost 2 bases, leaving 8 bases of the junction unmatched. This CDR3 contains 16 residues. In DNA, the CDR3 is TGTGCCAGCAGTTTAAAAGCGGGGGGCAGGGGCGGGGAGCTGTTTTTT. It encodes CASSLKAGGRGGELFF.

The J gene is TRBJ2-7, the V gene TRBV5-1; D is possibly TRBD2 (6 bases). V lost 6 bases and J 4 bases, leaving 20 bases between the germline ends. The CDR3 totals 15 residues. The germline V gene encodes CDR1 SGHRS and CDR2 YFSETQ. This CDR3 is CASKGNHGGSYEQYF. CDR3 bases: TGCGCCAGCAAGGGAAACCACGGGGGATCGTACGAGCAGTACTTC.

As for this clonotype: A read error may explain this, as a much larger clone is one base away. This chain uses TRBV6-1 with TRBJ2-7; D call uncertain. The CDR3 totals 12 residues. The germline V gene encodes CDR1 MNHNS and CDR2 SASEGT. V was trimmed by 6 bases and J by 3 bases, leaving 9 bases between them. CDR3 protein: CASRSNDYEQYF. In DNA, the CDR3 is TGTGCCAGCAGATCCAATGACTACGAGCAGTACTTC.

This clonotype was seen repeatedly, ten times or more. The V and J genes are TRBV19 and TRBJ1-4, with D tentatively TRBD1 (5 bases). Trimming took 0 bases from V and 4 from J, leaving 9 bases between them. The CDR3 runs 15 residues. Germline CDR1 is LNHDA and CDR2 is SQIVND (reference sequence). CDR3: CASSIEGQVNEKLFF. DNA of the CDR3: TGTGCCAGTAGTATAGAGGGGCAGGTTAATGAAAAACTGTTTTTT.

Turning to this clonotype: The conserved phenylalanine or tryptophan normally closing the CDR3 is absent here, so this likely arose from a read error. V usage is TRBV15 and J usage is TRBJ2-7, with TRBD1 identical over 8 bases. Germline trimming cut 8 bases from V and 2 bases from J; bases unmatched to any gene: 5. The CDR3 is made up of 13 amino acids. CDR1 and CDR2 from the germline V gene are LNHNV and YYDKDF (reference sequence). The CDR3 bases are TGTGCCACCGGTAAGGGACAGGCCTACGAGCAGTACGCC. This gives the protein CATGKGQAYEQYA.

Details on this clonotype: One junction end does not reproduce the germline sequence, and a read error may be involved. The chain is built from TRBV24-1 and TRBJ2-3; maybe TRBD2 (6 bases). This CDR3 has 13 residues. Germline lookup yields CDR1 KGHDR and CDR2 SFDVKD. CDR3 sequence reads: CGTSVGGAVTQYF. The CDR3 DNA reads TGTGGCACCAGTGTTGGCGGGGCAGTCACGCAGTATTTT.

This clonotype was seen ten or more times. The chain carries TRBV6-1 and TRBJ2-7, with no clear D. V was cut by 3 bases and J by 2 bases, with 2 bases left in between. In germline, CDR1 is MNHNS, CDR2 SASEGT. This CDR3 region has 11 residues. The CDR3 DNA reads TGTGCCAGCAGTGAGGCCTACGAGCAGTACTTC. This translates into CASSEAYEQYF.

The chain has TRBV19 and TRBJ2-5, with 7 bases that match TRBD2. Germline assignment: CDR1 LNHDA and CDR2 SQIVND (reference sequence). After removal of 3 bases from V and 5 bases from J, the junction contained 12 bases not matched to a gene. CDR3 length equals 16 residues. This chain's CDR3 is CASSIPRGGGGETQYF. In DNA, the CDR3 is TGTGCCAGTAGTATCCCCCGGGGCGGGGGAGGCGAGACCCAGTACTTC.

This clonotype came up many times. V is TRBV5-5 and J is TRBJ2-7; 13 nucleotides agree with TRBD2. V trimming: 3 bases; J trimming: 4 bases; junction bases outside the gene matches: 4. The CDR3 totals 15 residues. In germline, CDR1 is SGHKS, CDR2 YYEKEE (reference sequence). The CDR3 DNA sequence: TGTGCCAGCAGCTCCCCGGGACTAGCGGGGTACGAGCAGTACTTC. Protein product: CASSSPGLAGYEQYF.

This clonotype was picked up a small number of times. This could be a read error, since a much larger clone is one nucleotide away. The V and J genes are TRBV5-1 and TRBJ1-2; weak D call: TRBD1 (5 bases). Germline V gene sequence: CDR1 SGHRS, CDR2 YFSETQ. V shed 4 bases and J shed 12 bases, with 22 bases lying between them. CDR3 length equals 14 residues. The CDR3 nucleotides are TGCGCCAGCAGCCCAGCCGGACAATCGACCGGCCACACCTTC. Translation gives CASSPAGQSTGHTF.

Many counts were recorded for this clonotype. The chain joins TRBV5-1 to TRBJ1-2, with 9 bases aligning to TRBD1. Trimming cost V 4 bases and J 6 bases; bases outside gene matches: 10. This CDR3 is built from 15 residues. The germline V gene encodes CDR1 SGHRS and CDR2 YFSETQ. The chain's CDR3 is CASSHGDRAVDGYTF. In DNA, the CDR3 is TGCGCCAGCAGCCATGGGGACAGGGCTGTGGATGGCTACACCTTC. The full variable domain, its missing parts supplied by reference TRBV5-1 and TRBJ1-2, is KAGVTQTPRYLIKTRGQQVTLSCSPISGHRSVSWYQQTPGQGLQFLFEYFSETQRNKGNFPGRFSGRQFSNSRSEMNVSTLELGDSALYLCASSHGDRAVDGYTFGSGTRLTVV.

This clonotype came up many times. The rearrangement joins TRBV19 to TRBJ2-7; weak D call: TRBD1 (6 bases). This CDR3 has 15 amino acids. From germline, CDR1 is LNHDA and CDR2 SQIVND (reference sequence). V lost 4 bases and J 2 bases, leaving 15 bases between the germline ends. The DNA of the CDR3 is TGTGCCAGTAGTACTACAGGGTGGTTGCCCTACGAGCAGTACTTC. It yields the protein CASSTTGWLPYEQYF.

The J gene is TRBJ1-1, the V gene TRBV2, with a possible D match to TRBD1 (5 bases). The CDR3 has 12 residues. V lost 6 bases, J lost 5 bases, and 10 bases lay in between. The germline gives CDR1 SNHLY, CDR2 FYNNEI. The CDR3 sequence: CASRAGGTEAFF. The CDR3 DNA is TGTGCCAGCAGGGCGGGGGGGACTGAAGCTTTCTTT.

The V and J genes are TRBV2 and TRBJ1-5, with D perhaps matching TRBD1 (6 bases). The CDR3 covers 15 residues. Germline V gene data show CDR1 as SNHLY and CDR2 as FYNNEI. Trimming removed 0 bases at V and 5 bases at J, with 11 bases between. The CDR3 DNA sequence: TGTGCCAGCAGTGAAGCGAGAGGGGGTTATCAGCCCCAGCATTTT. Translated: CASSEARGGYQPQHF. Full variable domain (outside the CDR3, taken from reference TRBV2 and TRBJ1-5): EPEVTQTPSHQVTQMGQEVILRCVPISNHLYFYWYRQILGQKVEFLVSFYNNEISEKSEIFDDQFSVERPDGSNFTLKIRSTKLEDSAMYFCASSEARGGYQPQHFGDGTRLSIL.

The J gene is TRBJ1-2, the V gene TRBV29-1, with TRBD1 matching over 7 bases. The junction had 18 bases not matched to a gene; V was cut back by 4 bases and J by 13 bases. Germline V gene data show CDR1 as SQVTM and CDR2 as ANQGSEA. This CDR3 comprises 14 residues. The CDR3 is CSVARDRSNYGCTF. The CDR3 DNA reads TGCAGCGTTGCCCGGGACAGATCTAACTATGGTTGCACCTTC.

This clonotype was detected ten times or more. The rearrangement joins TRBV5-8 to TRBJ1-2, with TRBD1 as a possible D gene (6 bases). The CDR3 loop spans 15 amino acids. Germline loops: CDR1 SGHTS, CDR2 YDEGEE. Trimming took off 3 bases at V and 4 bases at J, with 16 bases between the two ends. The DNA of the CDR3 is TGTGCCAGCAGCTCTCCAGGGGAGGCGGGCTATGGCTACACCTTC. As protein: CASSSPGEAGYGYTF.

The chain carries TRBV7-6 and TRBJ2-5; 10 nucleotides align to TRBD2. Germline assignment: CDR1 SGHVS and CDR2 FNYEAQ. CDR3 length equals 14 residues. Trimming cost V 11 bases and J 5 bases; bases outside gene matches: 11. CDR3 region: CAAKGSGGAETQYF. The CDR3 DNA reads TGTGCCGCGAAGGGAAGCGGGGGGGCTGAGACCCAGTACTTC.

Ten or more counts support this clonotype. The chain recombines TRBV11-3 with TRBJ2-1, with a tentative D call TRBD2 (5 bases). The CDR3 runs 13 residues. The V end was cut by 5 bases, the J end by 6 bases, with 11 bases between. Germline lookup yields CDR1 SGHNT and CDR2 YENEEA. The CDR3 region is CASSIQEGNEQFF. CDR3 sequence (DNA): TGTGCCAGCAGCATACAAGAGGGCAATGAGCAGTTCTTC.

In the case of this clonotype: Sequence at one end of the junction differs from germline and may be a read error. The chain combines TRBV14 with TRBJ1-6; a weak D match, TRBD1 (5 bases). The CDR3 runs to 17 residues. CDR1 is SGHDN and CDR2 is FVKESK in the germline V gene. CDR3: CAGSSRERGSYNSPLHF. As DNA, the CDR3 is TGTGCCGGCAGCTCCCGGGAGAGGGGATCCTATAATTCACCCCTCCACTTT.

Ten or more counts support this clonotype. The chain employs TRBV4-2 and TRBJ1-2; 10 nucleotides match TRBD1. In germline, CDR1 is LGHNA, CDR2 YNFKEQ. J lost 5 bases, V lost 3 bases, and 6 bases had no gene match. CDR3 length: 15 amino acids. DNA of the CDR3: TGTGCCAGCAGCCACGGGACAGGGGAGGTTTATGGCTACACCTTC. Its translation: CASSHGTGEVYGYTF.

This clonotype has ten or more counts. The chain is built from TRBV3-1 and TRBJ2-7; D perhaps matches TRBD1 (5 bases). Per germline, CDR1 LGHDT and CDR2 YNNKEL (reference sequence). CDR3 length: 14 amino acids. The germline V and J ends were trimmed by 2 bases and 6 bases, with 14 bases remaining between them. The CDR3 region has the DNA TGTGCCAGCAGCCAAAGAGGTCAGGGCATCGAGCAGTACTTC. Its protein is CASSQRGQGIEQYF.